This is a list of T cell receptor beta chains from one sample in a study of T-cell memory formation after mild COVID-19. From the 5' RACE reads, TCRdb called clonotypes with MiXCR, one entry per CDR3 protein. Of around 340,000 distinct CDR3 sequences in the sample, about 13% were seen once. The sample comprised PBMCs or a T cell subset sorted from them (not recorded which). These receptors all stem from a man between 18 and 35 years old who had mild COVID-19 (a few samples of this study predate the infection). Cell type and time point are not known. Each CDR3 is given with its conserved first and last residue. The D gene is left open where the match is weak. Part of the rows lack a size; the others show once, few, many or a class for expanded clones.

v_call	d_call	clone_size	j_call	cdr3_nt	cdr3_aa
TRBV4-3	TRBD2	few	TRBJ2-2	TGCGCCAGCAGCCAAGAGACAGCGACTAGCATTAACACCGGGGAGCTGTTTTTT	CASSQETATSINTGELFF
TRBV15	.	few	TRBJ2-3	TGTGCCACCAGCAGGGGGATACCGCGGGGAGGAGATACGCAGTATTTT	CATSRGIPRGGDTQYF
TRBV4-1	TRBD1	.	TRBJ2-7	TGCGCCAGCAGCCAAGAAACAGGGGCCTCCTACGAGCAGTACTTC	CASSQETGASYEQYF
TRBV20-1	.	.	TRBJ1-1	TGCAGTGCTTCCGGGGTCCACACTGAAGCTTTCTTT	CSASGVHTEAFF
TRBV19	.	.	TRBJ1-6	TGTGCCAGTAGTGAAAGATCCGGGAGTTATAATTCACCCCTCCACTTT	CASSERSGSYNSPLHF
TRBV28	TRBD1	few	TRBJ1-2	TGTGCCAGCAGTTATCAAGACAGGGTTGGCTACACCTTC	CASSYQDRVGYTF
TRBV20-1	.	few	TRBJ2-5	TGCAGTGCTAGCCCCCCCCATTCCGCCTGGGAGTTAGAGACCCAGTACTTC	CSASPPHSAWELETQYF
TRBV9	TRBD2	few	TRBJ2-1	TGTGCCAGCAGCGCTAGCGGGGGGGCTGTGGAGCAGTTCTTC	CASSASGGAVEQFF
TRBV6-2/TRBV6-3	.	.	TRBJ2-1	TGTGCCAGCACGATGCGTAATAGCAATGAGCAGTTCTTC	CASTMRNSNEQFF
TRBV5-1	TRBD2	few	TRBJ2-7	TGCGCCAGCAGGTCTAGCGGGGGGCACGAGCAGTACTTC	CASRSSGGHEQYF
TRBV5-1	.	few	TRBJ2-4	TGCGCCAGCAGCCCCCTTCCCGGGGGAGCCAAAAACATTCAGTACTTC	CASSPLPGGAKNIQYF
TRBV6-5	.	few	TRBJ2-2	TGTGCCAGCAGTTACTCGAAGGTTTTGCCGGGGGCGGACACCGGGGAGCTGTTTTTT	CASSYSKVLPGADTGELFF
TRBV18	.	few	TRBJ2-7	TGTGCCAGCTCACCAGACAGAAGTGGGGCCTACGAGCAGTACTTC	CASSPDRSGAYEQYF
TRBV4-1	.	many	TRBJ2-7	TGCGCCAGCAGCCAAGACAGATACTCCTACGAGCAGTACTTC	CASSQDRYSYEQYF